These T cell receptor beta chains were read from a single sample in a study of early T cells in non-severe SARS-CoV-2 infection. One entry per CDR3 protein, called by TCRdb with MiXCR from the 5' RACE reads. Here the sample spans approximately 77,000 distinct CDR3 sequences, around 16% being singletons. Sequenced input: whole blood. The receptors derive from an adult who was a healthcare worker with PCR-confirmed SARS-CoV-2 infection or an uninfected control (not recorded which). Both conserved end residues are part of each CDR3. The D gene is left open where the match is weak.

V: TRBV6-5
J: TRBJ2-7
D: TRBD2
CDR3: CASSYGTSGYEQYF

V: TRBV28
J: TRBJ1-2
D: .
CDR3: CASSLVGRGYTF

V: TRBV7-9
J: TRBJ2-2
D: .
CDR3: CASSGRTDLTGELFF

V: TRBV7-2
J: TRBJ2-7
D: TRBD1
CDR3: CASSLTGGWYEQYF

V: TRBV5-1
J: TRBJ2-7
D: .
CDR3: CASSSAGGRKTYEQYF

V: TRBV27
J: TRBJ1-4
D: TRBD1
CDR3: CASRSVTGEVNEKLFF

V: TRBV19
J: TRBJ2-7
D: .
CDR3: CASSMARVPYEQYF

V: TRBV12-3/TRBV12-4
J: TRBJ2-7
D: TRBD1
CDR3: CASTWTGSYEQYF

V: TRBV27
J: TRBJ2-2
D: .
CDR3: CASSLNGQAGELFF

V: TRBV6-6
J: TRBJ2-1
D: .
CDR3: CASGEQVYNEQFF

V: TRBV29-1
J: TRBJ1-1
D: .
CDR3: CSLRDVNTEAFF

V: TRBV11-2
J: TRBJ2-1
D: .
CDR3: CASSLVGTVYNEQFF

V: TRBV5-6
J: TRBJ1-1
D: .
CDR3: CASSLVAGVTEAFF

V: TRBV5-1
J: TRBJ1-3
D: .
CDR3: CASTSSGNTIYF

V: TRBV7-9
J: TRBJ2-1
D: TRBD2
CDR3: CASSRASGSNYEQFF

V: TRBV12-3/TRBV12-4
J: TRBJ2-2
D: TRBD2
CDR3: CASSPQSGGNTGELFF

V: TRBV18
J: TRBJ1-5
D: .
CDR3: CASSPPGRGSNQPQHF

V: TRBV29-1
J: TRBJ2-1
D: TRBD1
CDR3: CSVVGQVEQFF

V: TRBV9
J: TRBJ1-2
D: .
CDR3: CASSPRDGPYGYTF

V: TRBV6-5
J: TRBJ1-5
D: .
CDR3: CASSSPGLSRQPQHF

V: TRBV4-2
J: TRBJ2-1
D: TRBD2
CDR3: CASSQKASAGGQGEQFF

V: TRBV20-1
J: TRBJ1-6
D: .
CDR3: CSAREVGASPLHF

V: TRBV29-1
J: TRBJ2-7
D: TRBD2
CDR3: CSVELRGRELAGGPVYEQYF

V: TRBV7-8
J: TRBJ2-5
D: .
CDR3: CASTLRPQGAGGETQYF

V: TRBV4-1
J: TRBJ2-7
D: TRBD2
CDR3: CASSQAPWRGGIDEQYF

V: TRBV7-9
J: TRBJ1-4
D: TRBD1
CDR3: CASSLDWTGGTNEKLFF

V: TRBV7-2
J: TRBJ2-3
D: .
CDR3: CASSLWRDTQYF

V: TRBV6-2/TRBV6-3
J: TRBJ1-2
D: .
CDR3: CASSYGRTYGYTF

V: TRBV24-1
J: TRBJ2-3
D: .
CDR3: CATSDSLVRDTQYF

V: TRBV19
J: TRBJ1-1
D: .
CDR3: CASSISLPGENTEAFF

V: TRBV7-8
J: TRBJ1-2
D: .
CDR3: CASSSRARNYGYTF

V: TRBV7-2
J: TRBJ2-5
D: TRBD2
CDR3: CASSSPSGMGETQYF

V: TRBV19
J: TRBJ2-3
D: .
CDR3: CASSATGSRWQYF

V: TRBV10-3
J: TRBJ1-1
D: .
CDR3: CAISDSGVTEAFF

V: TRBV20-1
J: TRBJ1-5
D: .
CDR3: CSASNREGNQPQHF

V: TRBV7-9
J: TRBJ1-3
D: .
CDR3: CASSLFGDSGNTIYF

V: TRBV7-6
J: TRBJ1-5
D: .
CDR3: CASSSRQNQPQHF

V: TRBV5-4
J: TRBJ2-1
D: .
CDR3: CASSLGVGSYNEQFF

V: TRBV9
J: TRBJ2-2
D: .
CDR3: CASSVVTDTGELFF

V: TRBV19
J: TRBJ2-1
D: TRBD2
CDR3: CASSIGSGRAGGNEQFF

V: TRBV19
J: TRBJ1-1
D: .
CDR3: CASSIMAQNTEAFF

V: TRBV9
J: TRBJ1-2
D: .
CDR3: CASSVGGSRYGYTF

V: TRBV7-6
J: TRBJ1-1
D: .
CDR3: CASSFQATYNTEAFF

V: TRBV5-1
J: TRBJ2-2
D: .
CDR3: CASSWRDTGELFF

V: TRBV24-1
J: TRBJ2-5
D: TRBD1
CDR3: CATSDQTGKGETQYF

V: TRBV14
J: TRBJ2-1
D: .
CDR3: CASSQGPAGIYNEQFF